This TCR beta chain comes out of a study of cytomegalovirus exposure and HLA in healthy donors. Broader study findings: Donor immune exposure was known only as CMV serostatus. Prior analysis indicated that the majority of TCR beta V segments exhibited productivity approximately 90% or approximately 30% of the time.

The PCR made use of 60 Vbeta and 13 Jbeta primers. The table came from immunoSEQ multiplex PCR; TCRdb's copy has only in-frame clones and leaves some out. Of around 49,000 clones in the sample, around 82% were seen once. A remark on this clone: What it recognizes is unknown.

CDR3 length equals 15 residues. Germline V CDR1 and CDR2: LNHNV, YYDKDF (reference sequence). V trimming: 3 bases; J trimming: 5 bases; junction bases outside the gene matches: 4. Sample: PBMCs. This sequence originates from a man aged 25 to 45 in good health and CMV-seropositive. This chain links TRBV15 with TRBJ1-6; 7 bases align to TRBD1. The chain's CDR3 is CATSSEGANNSPLHF. The CDR3 DNA is TGTGCCACCAGCAGTGAGGGGGCTAATAATTCACCCCTCCACTTT.